This T cell receptor (beta chain) was sequenced for a study of cytomegalovirus exposure and HLA in healthy donors. General study points: Being productive about 90% or about 30% of the time was typical of most TCR beta V segments in an earlier analysis.

Comments on this clone: Its antigen is not identified.

The CDR3 spans 15 residues. Germline CDR1 reads MDHEN; CDR2 reads SYDVKM. With V trimmed by 4 bases and J by 0 bases, 4 bases remained unmatched. Both 60 Vbeta primers and 13 Jbeta primers went into the PCR. Produced via immunoSEQ multiplex PCR; TCRdb's table is partial and in-frame only. Altogether around 170,000 clones are present, 76% being singletons, with the ten largest covering around 1.5%. The source material was PBMCs. The J gene is TRBJ2-7, the V gene TRBV28; 9 bases are shared with TRBD2. This TCR derives from a man between 18 and 29 years old in good health and CMV-seronegative. CDR3: CASSWSGGSSYEQYF. For the CDR3, the DNA is TGTGCCAGCAGTTGGAGCGGGGGGAGCTCCTACGAGCAGTACTTC.